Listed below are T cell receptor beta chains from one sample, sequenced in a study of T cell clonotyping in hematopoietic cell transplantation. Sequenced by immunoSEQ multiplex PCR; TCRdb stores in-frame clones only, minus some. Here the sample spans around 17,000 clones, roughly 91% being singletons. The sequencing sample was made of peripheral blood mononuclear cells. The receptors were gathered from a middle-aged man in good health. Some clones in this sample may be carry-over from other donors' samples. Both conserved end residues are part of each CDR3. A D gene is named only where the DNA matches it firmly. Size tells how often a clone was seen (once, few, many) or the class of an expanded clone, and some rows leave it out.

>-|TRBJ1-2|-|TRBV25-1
TGTGCCAGCAGTGAATGGCCCTATGGCTACACCTTC
CASSEWPYGYTF
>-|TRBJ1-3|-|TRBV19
TGTGCCAGTAGTACAGGGGCCCGCTCTGGAAACACCATATATTTT
CASSTGARSGNTIYF
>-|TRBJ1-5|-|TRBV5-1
TGCGCCAGCAGCGATGGAGGGGCCAATCAGCCCCAGCATTTT
CASSDGGANQPQHF
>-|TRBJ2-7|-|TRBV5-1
TGCGCCAGCAGCTTGGATGTGTATGGACAGCTCTACGAGCAGTACTTC
CASSLDVYGQLYEQYF
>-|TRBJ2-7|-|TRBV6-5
TGTGCCAGCAGTTCCGCATACGAGCAGTACTTC
CASSSAYEQYF
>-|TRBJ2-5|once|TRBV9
TGTGCCAGCAGCGTAGCTGGATCCACCCCGTACTTC
CASSVAGSTPYF
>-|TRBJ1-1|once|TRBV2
TGTGCCAGCAGGGACGGGACCGCGAACACTGAAGCTTTCTTT
CASRDGTANTEAFF
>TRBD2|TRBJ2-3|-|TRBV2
TGTGCCAGCACCCCCCGGGGCGGGGGGGCCGGAGATACGCAGTATTTT
CASTPRGGGAGDTQYF
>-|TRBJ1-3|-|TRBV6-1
TGTGCCAGCAGTGAAGTGTTTGTCGTCACTGGAAACACCATATATTTT
CASSEVFVVTGNTIYF
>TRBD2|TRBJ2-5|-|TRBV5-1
TGCGCCAGCAGCTTGGCGCTAGCGGGGGGGCCGGCGGAGACCCAGTACTTC
CASSLALAGGPAETQYF